This T cell receptor (beta chain) was found in a study of cytomegalovirus exposure and HLA in healthy donors. Study-level findings and limits: In the 120 validation repertoires, a later analysis found that first-cohort TCR clusters tended to co-occur.

CDR3 length equals 16 residues. CDR1 and CDR2 from the germline V gene are ENHRY and SYGVKD. The V gene end was trimmed by 4 bases and the J gene end by 1 base; junction bases not matched to a gene: 6. This clone has a single count. What it recognizes is unknown. The protocol was immunoSEQ multiplex PCR, while the TCRdb copy is restricted to in-frame clones and leaves out a portion. The repertoire holds some 87,000 clones, with about 96% as singletons. This chain links TRBV10-3 with TRBJ2-5; 10 bases are shared with TRBD2. This receptor was identified in a woman aged 18-29 years in good health and CMV-seronegative. The sequencing input was PBMCs. CDR3 DNA: TGTGCCATCAGTGGGCTAGCGGGAGCCATCCAAGAGACCCAGTACTTC. Its protein is CAISGLAGAIQETQYF.